The present T cell receptor beta chain was sequenced within a study of blood T cell repertoires in COVID-19. Study background: Whether acute or convalescent, the COVID-19 samples came from the United States, Italy and Spain. T cells, B-cell-depleted T cells, or PBMCs provided the cDNA or gDNA that served as material.

The authors' processing: Nucleated cell counts were estimated from reference gene primer amplification. Libraries were prepared by immunoSEQ multiplex PCR; TCRdb keeps only in-frame clonotypes and omits some of them. That table gives V, J and clone size, and the DNA gave D and trimming. The data contain roughly 60,000 clones, about 82% of them singletons. From germline, CDR1 is SGHAT and CDR2 FQNNGV. This CDR3 has 14 residues. Trimming pared 4 bases from V and 6 bases from J, leaving 12 bases between. Sequencing used peripheral blood. This chain connects TRBV11-2 to TRBJ2-2; no reliable D call. The origin of this receptor is a human donor in a cohort sampled during active COVID-19. DNA of the CDR3: TGTGCCAGCAGCTCTCCTTCCCTCGCCGGGGAGCTGTTTTTT. Encoded protein: CASSSPSLAGELFF.